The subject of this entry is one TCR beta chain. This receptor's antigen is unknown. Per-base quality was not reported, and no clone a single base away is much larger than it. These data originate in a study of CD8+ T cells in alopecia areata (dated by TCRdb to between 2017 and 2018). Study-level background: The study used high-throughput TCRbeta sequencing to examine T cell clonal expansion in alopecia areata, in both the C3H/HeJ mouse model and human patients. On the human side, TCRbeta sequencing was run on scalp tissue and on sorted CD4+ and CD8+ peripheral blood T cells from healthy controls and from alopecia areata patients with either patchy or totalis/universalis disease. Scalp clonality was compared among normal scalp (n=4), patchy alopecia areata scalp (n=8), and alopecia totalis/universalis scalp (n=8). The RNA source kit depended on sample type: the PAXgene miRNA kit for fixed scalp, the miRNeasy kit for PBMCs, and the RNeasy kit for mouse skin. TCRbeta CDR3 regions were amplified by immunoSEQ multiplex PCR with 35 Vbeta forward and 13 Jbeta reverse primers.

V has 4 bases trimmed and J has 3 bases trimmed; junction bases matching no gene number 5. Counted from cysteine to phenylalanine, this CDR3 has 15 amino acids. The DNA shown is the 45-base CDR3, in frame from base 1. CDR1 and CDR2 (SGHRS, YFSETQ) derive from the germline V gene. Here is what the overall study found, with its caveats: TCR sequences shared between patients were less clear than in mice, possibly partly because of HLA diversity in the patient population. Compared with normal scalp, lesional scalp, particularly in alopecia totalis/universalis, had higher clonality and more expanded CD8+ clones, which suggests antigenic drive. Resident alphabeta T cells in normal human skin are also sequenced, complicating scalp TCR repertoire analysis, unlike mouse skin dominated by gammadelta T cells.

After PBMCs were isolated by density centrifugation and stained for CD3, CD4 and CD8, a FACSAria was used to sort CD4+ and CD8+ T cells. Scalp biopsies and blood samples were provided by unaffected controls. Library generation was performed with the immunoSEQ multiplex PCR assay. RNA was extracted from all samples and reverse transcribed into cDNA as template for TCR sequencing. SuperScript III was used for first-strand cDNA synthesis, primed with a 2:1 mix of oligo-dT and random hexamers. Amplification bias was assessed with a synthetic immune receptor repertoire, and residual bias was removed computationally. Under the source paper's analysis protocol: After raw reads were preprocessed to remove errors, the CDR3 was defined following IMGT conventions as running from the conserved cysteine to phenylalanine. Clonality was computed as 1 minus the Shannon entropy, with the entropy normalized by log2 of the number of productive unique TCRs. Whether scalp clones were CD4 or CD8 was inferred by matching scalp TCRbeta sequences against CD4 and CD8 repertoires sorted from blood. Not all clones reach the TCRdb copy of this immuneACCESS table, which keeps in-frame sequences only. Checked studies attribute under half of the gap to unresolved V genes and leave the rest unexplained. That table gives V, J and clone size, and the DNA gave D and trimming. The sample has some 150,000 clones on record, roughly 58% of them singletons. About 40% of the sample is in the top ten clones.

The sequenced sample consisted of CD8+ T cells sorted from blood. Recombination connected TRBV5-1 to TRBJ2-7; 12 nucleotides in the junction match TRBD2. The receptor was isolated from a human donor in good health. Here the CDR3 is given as CASSLRLAGVYEQYF. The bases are TGCGCCAGCAGCCTCCGACTAGCGGGAGTCTACGAGCAGTACTTC.